One T cell receptor (beta chain) is described in this entry. The clone's antigen remains unknown. The sample holds no much larger clone one base away, and base qualities are not on file. This sample stems from a study of type 1 regulatory T cells (dated by TCRdb to about 2021). About the investigation overall: An in vitro protocol by which a Tr1-enriched, alloantigen-specific CD4 T cell product named T-allo10 was generated was characterized in the study. Patients with hematological malignancies who were receiving allogeneic hematopoietic stem cell transplantation were the group in which T-allo10 was being clinically evaluated.

Sequences SGHVS (CDR1) and FQNEAQ (CDR2) are obtained from the germline V gene. Trimming takes 0 bases off V and 4 bases off J; junction bases not matched to a gene: 4. From the cysteine up to the phenylalanine, the CDR3 has a length of 15 residues. Just the 45-base CDR3 DNA is kept, in frame starting at base 1. General findings and caveats noted by the study authors: Tr1 cells showed a more restricted TCR repertoire than non-Tr1 cells, which the study interpreted as alloantigen-induced clonal expansion.

Sequencing was performed on an Illumina MiSeq. The public reads were run again by TCRdb, first through fastp at Q25 and then through MiXCR, and only productive beta chains were kept. Rows are unified per CDR3 protein, each entry keeping the most common DNA and genes. Across this sample there are tens of thousands of distinct CDR3 sequences, with approximately 60% seen only once. The top ten clonotypes cover 1.5% to 2% of the sample. This clonotype was sampled from a human donor in good health. The chain links TRBV7-8 with TRBJ2-5; 8 bases in between match TRBD2. The sequencing sample was made of cultured non-Tr1 T cells, either the whole culture or a sorted T cell fraction (not recorded which). The intended sense of this specimen's cell subset or site label: non-Tr1 population from the T-allo10 product. For the CDR3, the sequence is CASSLALGGAETQYF. At the DNA level, the sequence is TGTGCCAGCAGCTTAGCGCTCGGGGGGGCAGAGACCCAGTACTTC.